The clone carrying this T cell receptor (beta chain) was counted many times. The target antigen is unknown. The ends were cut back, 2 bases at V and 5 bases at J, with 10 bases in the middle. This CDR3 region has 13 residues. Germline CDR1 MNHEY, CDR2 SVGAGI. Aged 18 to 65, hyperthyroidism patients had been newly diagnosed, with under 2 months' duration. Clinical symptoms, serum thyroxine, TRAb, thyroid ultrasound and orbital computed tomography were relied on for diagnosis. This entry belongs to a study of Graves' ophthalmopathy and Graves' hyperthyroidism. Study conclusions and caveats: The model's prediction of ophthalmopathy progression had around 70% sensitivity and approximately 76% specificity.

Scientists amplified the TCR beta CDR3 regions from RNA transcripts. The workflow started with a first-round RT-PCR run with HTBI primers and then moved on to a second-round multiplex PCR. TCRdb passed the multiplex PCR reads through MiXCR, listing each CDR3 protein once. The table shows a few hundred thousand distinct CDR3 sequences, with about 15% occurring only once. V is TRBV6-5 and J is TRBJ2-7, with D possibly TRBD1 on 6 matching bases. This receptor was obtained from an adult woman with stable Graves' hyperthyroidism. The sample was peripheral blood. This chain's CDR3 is CASSYGQIDEQYF. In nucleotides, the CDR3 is TGTGCCAGCAGTTACGGACAGATCGACGAGCAGTACTTC.